This entry lists 2 T cell receptor beta chains sequenced from one sample in a study of neurological immune-mediated disorders (dated by TCRdb to the late 2010s). The library was produced with 5' RACE. This sample was sequenced with an Illumina HiSeq 2500. The public sequencing data were trimmed at Q25 with fastp and processed into clonotypes with MiXCR by TCRdb, which kept only in-frame beta chains. Records with the same CDR3 protein are collapsed into one entry carrying the most frequent genes and DNA. This sample gives some 66,000 distinct CDR3 sequences in total; about 4.9% of them show up just once. The ten largest clonotypes hold approximately 7% of the sample. Sequenced sample: PBMCs. These receptor sequences come from a man aged 25-45 years with multiple sclerosis.

This clonotype has a count of ten or more. This sequence joins TRBV24-1 and TRBJ1-2; 10 bases fit TRBD1. The CDR3 totals 16 residues. Germline trimming cut 3 bases from V and 3 bases from J; bases unmatched to any gene: 6. Germline lookup yields CDR1 KGHDR and CDR2 SFDVKD. CDR3 bases: TGTGCCACCAGTGATGGGACAGGGGAGTGGGACTATGGCTACACCTTC. It specifies CATSDGTGEWDYGYTF.

Many counts were recorded for this clonotype. This chain links TRBV5-1 with TRBJ1-1; TRBD1 is a possible D gene (6 bases). From germline, CDR1 is SGHRS and CDR2 YFSETQ. Trimming stripped 5 bases from V and 1 base from J, with 9 bases between. CDR3 length: 13 residues. This CDR3 is CASSGQSNTEAFF. CDR3 coding DNA: TGCGCCAGCAGTGGACAGTCGAACACTGAAGCTTTCTTT.